What follows are 32 T cell receptor beta chains derived from one specimen sequenced in a study of cytomegalovirus exposure and HLA in healthy donors. PCR involved 60 Vbeta and 13 Jbeta primers. Here immunoSEQ multiplex PCR was the method, and the copy in TCRdb shows in-frame clones only, minus some. This sample's clone table lists around 44,000 clones. Sequencing was done on a sample of PBMCs. The receptors were sampled from a male donor in good health and CMV-seropositive.

The chain carries TRBV6-5 and TRBJ1-1, with D possibly matching TRBD1 (6 bases). The CDR3 is 14 amino acids. The V gene lost 5 bases and the J gene lost 0 bases, with 10 bases spanning the gap. In germline, CDR1 is MNHEY, CDR2 SVGAGI. Here the CDR3 DNA reads TGTGCCAGCAGTCCACAGGGCATGAACACTGAAGCTTTCTTT. Translating gives CASSPQGMNTEAFF.

The chain has TRBV2 and TRBJ2-5, with a weak D call TRBD2 (6 bases). V lost 3 bases and J 3 bases, leaving 8 bases between the germline ends. The CDR3 covers 13 residues. Germline CDR1 SNHLY, CDR2 FYNNEI. The CDR3 loop reads CASSDGSKETQYF. CDR3 coding DNA: TGTGCCAGCAGTGACGGGAGCAAAGAGACCCAGTACTTC.

The chain joins TRBV6-5 to TRBJ2-5; 8 nucleotides agree with TRBD1. The CDR3 has 15 residues. V was pared by 6 bases and J by 5 bases, with 11 bases of the junction left unmatched. In germline, CDR1 is MNHEY, CDR2 SVGAGI. CDR3 amino acids: CASSTTDRDGETQYF. In DNA, the CDR3 is TGTGCCAGCAGCACGACGGACAGGGATGGGGAGACCCAGTACTTC.

The J gene is TRBJ2-2, the V gene TRBV4-1, with D perhaps TRBD1 (6 bases). Germline CDR1 and CDR2: MGHRA and YSYEKL. Trimming removed 0 bases at V and 0 bases at J, with 14 bases between. The CDR3 spans 18 residues. Written as DNA, the CDR3 is TGCGCCAGCAGCCAAGAAGGACAGCCGTTCGCGAACACCGGGGAGCTGTTTTTT. It encodes CASSQEGQPFANTGELFF.

This chain links TRBV7-2 with TRBJ1-3; maybe TRBD1 (6 bases). The germline CDR1 and CDR2 sequences are SGHTA and FQGNSA. V lost 4 bases, J lost 8 bases, and 12 bases lay in between. This CDR3 region has 13 residues. The CDR3 region is CASSYLKGDTIYF. The CDR3 DNA sequence: TGTGCCAGCAGCTACCTCAAGGGGGACACCATATATTTT. Looking up the rest from reference TRBV7-2 and TRBJ1-3 gives the full variable domain: GAGVSQSPSNKVTEKGKDVELRCDPISGHTALYWYRQSLGQGLEFLIYFQGNSAPDKSGLPSDRFSAERTGGSVSTLTIQRTQQEDSAVYLCASSYLKGDTIYFGEGSWLTVV.

The rearrangement uses TRBV27 and TRBJ2-5, with 7 positions matching TRBD2. The J call may be incorrect, as the DNA end agrees better with TRBJ2-7. Germline assignment: CDR1 MNHEY and CDR2 SMNVEV (reference sequence). The CDR3 runs to 14 residues. The CDR3 DNA sequence: TGTGCCAGCAGTTCGCGGGGGAATCTTTACGAGCAGTACTTC. It encodes CASSSRGNLYEQYF.

CDR3 DNA: TGTGCCAGCAATCGGGCAGGGGATAATTCACCCCTCCACTTT. It yields the protein CASNRAGDNSPLHF. This sequence joins TRBV2 and TRBJ1-6, with TRBD1 as a possible D gene (6 bases). V dropped 7 bases and J dropped 5 bases, with 12 bases sitting between them. Germline V lookup: CDR1 SNHLY, CDR2 FYNNEI. The CDR3 has 14 amino acids.

V and J are TRBV28 and TRBJ1-5, with 7 nucleotides matching TRBD1. Looked up from germline, CDR1 is MDHEN and CDR2 is SYDVKM. There are 16 residues in the CDR3. The J segment lost 0 bases and the V segment lost 7 bases, leaving 9 bases of the junction unmatched. This CDR3 is CASNFGQAYSNQPQHF. The CDR3 nucleotides read TGTGCCAGCAATTTTGGACAGGCGTATAGCAATCAGCCCCAGCATTTT. Combining the CDR3 with reference TRBV28 and TRBJ1-5 gives the whole variable domain DVKVTQSSRYLVKRTGEKVFLECVQDMDHENMFWYRQDPGLGLRLIYFSYDVKMKEKGDIPEGYSVSREKKERFSLILESASTNQTSMYLCASNFGQAYSNQPQHFGDGTRLSIL.

The chain has TRBV7-2 and TRBJ2-7, with unresolved D. The CDR3 has 13 residues. Germline-derived CDR1 and CDR2 are SGHTA and FQGNSA. Trimming left V 5 bases short and J 0 bases short, with 8 bases between. The CDR3 here is CASSLQSSYEQYF. CDR3 DNA sequence: TGTGCCAGCAGCCTACAGAGCTCCTACGAGCAGTACTTC. The variable domain in full, completed from reference TRBV7-2 and TRBJ2-7, reads GAGVSQSPSNKVTEKGKDVELRCDPISGHTALYWYRQSLGQGLEFLIYFQGNSAPDKSGLPSDRFSAERTGGSVSTLTIQRTQQEDSAVYLCASSLQSSYEQYFGPGTRLTVT.

The chain combines TRBV4-1 with TRBJ2-3, with TRBD1 identical over 7 bases. CDR1 is MGHRA and CDR2 is YSYEKL in the germline V gene. This CDR3 is built from 15 residues. J was trimmed by 6 bases and V by 3 bases; bases with no gene match: 9. The CDR3, as DNA: TGCGCCAGCAGCCAGTCGACAGGGTATGGGGATACGCAGTATTTT. It yields the protein CASSQSTGYGDTQYF.

The rearrangement links TRBV27 to TRBJ2-3; 7 bases match TRBD2. With 4 bases clipped from V and 7 bases from J, the junction kept 5 bases outside the gene matches. This CDR3 has 13 amino acids. Germline V gives CDR1 MNHEY, CDR2 SMNVEV (reference sequence). The chain's CDR3 is CASSYSSGNTQYF. CDR3 DNA: TGTGCCAGCAGTTACTCTAGCGGCAATACGCAGTATTTT.

The chain links TRBV2 to TRBJ2-7; TRBD2 matches 7 bases. The CDR3 loop spans 12 amino acids. Trimming took 6 bases from V and 5 from J; bases not matched to a gene: 4. Germline V gives CDR1 SNHLY, CDR2 FYNNEI. CDR3 protein: CASSYTSDEQYF. As DNA, the CDR3 is TGTGCCAGCAGCTATACTAGCGACGAGCAGTACTTC. Filled out from reference TRBV2 and TRBJ2-7, the complete variable domain reads EPEVTQTPSHQVTQMGQEVILRCVPISNHLYFYWYRQILGQKVEFLVSFYNNEISEKSEIFDDQFSVERPDGSNFTLKIRSTKLEDSAMYFCASSYTSDEQYFGPGTRLTVT.

The chain couples TRBV2 to TRBJ1-2; weak D call: TRBD1 (6 bases). Germline loops: CDR1 SNHLY, CDR2 FYNNEI. The CDR3 loop spans 12 amino acids. The V gene lost 10 bases and the J gene lost 1 base, with 10 bases spanning the gap. The CDR3 here is CATQDSNYGYTF. Written as DNA, the CDR3 is TGTGCCACCCAGGACAGTAACTATGGCTACACCTTC.

The V gene is TRBV2, the J gene TRBJ2-4; D is uncertain. The CDR3 runs to 11 residues. Germline-derived CDR1 and CDR2 are SNHLY and FYNNEI. Trimming took 4 bases from V and 12 from J, leaving 10 bases between them. CDR3 protein: CASSATGSQYF. The DNA for the CDR3 is TGTGCCAGCAGTGCTACCGGGTCTCAGTACTTC.

The V call is TRBV14, the J call TRBJ2-7; D possibly corresponds to TRBD2 (5 bases). The CDR3 spans 15 residues. In germline, CDR1 is SGHDN, CDR2 FVKESK. V lost 0 bases, J lost 7 bases, and 16 bases lay in between. The CDR3 spells CASSQDRGLLGEQYF. CDR3 nucleotides: TGTGCCAGCAGCCAAGACCGAGGACTCCTGGGAGAGCAGTACTTC. The variable domain in full, completed from reference TRBV14 and TRBJ2-7, reads EAGVTQFPSHSVIEKGQTVTLRCDPISGHDNLYWYRRVMGKEIKFLLHFVKESKQDESGMPNNRFLAERTGGTYSTLKVQPAELEDSGVYFCASSQDRGLLGEQYFGPGTRLTVT.

The chain combines TRBV4-1 with TRBJ2-7; the match to TRBD1 covers 7 bases. The CDR3 has 15 residues. In germline, CDR1 is MGHRA, CDR2 YSYEKL. Unmatched junction bases numbered 6, after V lost 0 bases and J lost 4 bases. CDR3 protein: CASSQETDRDYEQYF. In DNA form, the CDR3 reads TGCGCCAGCAGCCAAGAAACAGACAGGGATTACGAGCAGTACTTC.

V usage is TRBV7-7 and J usage is TRBJ2-1, with D uncertain. Germline lookup yields CDR1 SSHAT and CDR2 FNYEAQ (reference sequence). The CDR3 sequence is 15 residues long. Trimming took off 1 base at V and 4 bases at J, with 11 bases between the two ends. DNA for the CDR3: TGTGCCAGCAGCTTAGACGTGGCCGGGTACAATGAGCAGTTCTTC. Its protein product is CASSLDVAGYNEQFF.

V gene TRBV25-1 combines with J gene TRBJ1-1, with D unresolved. Per the germline V gene, CDR1 is MGHDK and CDR2 is SYGVNS. The germline V and J ends were trimmed by 5 bases and 7 bases, with 14 bases remaining between them. This CDR3 comprises 13 residues. Here the CDR3 DNA reads TGTGCCAGCAGTCGGAAGTTGGGCAGTGAAGCTTTCTTT. Translating gives CASSRKLGSEAFF.

In nucleotides, the CDR3 is TGTGCCAGCTCGAGGGATGGGGACACCGGGGAGCTGTTTTTT. Translating gives CASSRDGDTGELFF. The rearrangement joins TRBV13 to TRBJ2-2, with D possibly matching TRBD2 (5 bases). CDR1 and CDR2 (germline): PRHDT, FYEKMQ (reference sequence). V dropped 8 bases and J dropped 3 bases, with 13 bases sitting between them. The CDR3 sequence is 14 residues long.

The genes are TRBV4-2 and TRBJ2-3; possibly TRBD2 for D (7 bases). The CDR3 has 16 residues. The V and J ends lost 1 base and 5 bases respectively, with 16 bases between them. CDR1 LGHNA and CDR2 YNFKEQ come from the germline V gene. The CDR3 loop is CASSQVGGAQGDTQYF. CDR3 nucleotide sequence: TGTGCCAGCAGCCAAGTTGGGGGGGCCCAGGGAGATACGCAGTATTTT.

The chain is built from TRBV6-5 and TRBJ2-1; no clear D gene. Germline CDR1 reads MNHEY; CDR2 reads SVGAGI. The CDR3 has 14 amino acids. V was trimmed by 3 bases and J by 5 bases, leaving 11 bases between them. The CDR3 region has the DNA TGTGCCAGCAGTTATAGTGAAAAGAACAATGAGCAGTTCTTC. It is translated as CASSYSEKNNEQFF.

The chain carries TRBV7-3 and TRBJ2-5; 7 bases are shared with TRBD2. CDR3 length: 15 residues. CDR1 SGHTA and CDR2 FQGTGA come from the germline V gene. Trimming took 5 bases from V and 0 from J; bases not matched to a gene: 6. CDR3 in DNA: TGTGCCAGCAGCCGCACCGGGGGGAACCAAGAGACCCAGTACTTC. This gives the protein CASSRTGGNQETQYF.

The V gene is TRBV6-1, the J gene TRBJ1-5; D may be TRBD1 (6 bases). The germline gives CDR1 MNHNS, CDR2 SASEGT. V lost 4 bases and J 4 bases, leaving 8 bases between the germline ends. CDR3 length: 13 residues. The CDR3 is CASSGTANQPQHF. The DNA of the CDR3 is TGTGCCAGCAGTGGGACAGCAAATCAGCCCCAGCATTTT.

This chain connects TRBV27 to TRBJ2-7, with a weak D call TRBD2 (6 bases). The CDR3 contains 14 residues. CDR1 and CDR2 from the germline V gene are MNHEY and SMNVEV (reference sequence). Trimming shortened V by 3 bases and J by 3 bases, and 12 bases separated the two germline ends. The CDR3 spells CASSFGGAGYEQYF. Written as DNA, the CDR3 is TGTGCCAGCAGTTTTGGCGGGGCCGGCTACGAGCAGTACTTC.

V and J are TRBV5-4 and TRBJ1-1; D may be TRBD1 (6 bases). Per the germline V gene, CDR1 is SGHNT and CDR2 is YYREEE (reference sequence). The CDR3 is made up of 12 amino acids. Trimming pared 5 bases from V and 4 bases from J, leaving 9 bases between. This CDR3 is CASRQGGTEAFF. The CDR3 DNA reads TGTGCCAGCAGGCAAGGGGGCACTGAAGCTTTCTTT. Supplemented by reference TRBV5-4 and TRBJ1-1, the full variable domain reads ETGVTQSPTHLIKTRGQQVTLRCSSQSGHNTVSWYQQALGQGPQFIFQYYREEENGRGNFPPRFSGLQFPNYSSELNVNALELDDSALYLCASRQGGTEAFFGQGTRLTVV.

This chain links TRBV4-3 with TRBJ2-5; TRBD2 agrees at 8 bases. The CDR3 covers 16 residues. The germline gives CDR1 LGHNA, CDR2 YSLEER. After removal of 0 bases from V and 5 bases from J, the junction contained 8 bases not matched to a gene. As DNA, the CDR3 is TGCGCCAGCAGCCAAGACCGGGCGGGGGGAGCGGAGACCCAGTACTTC. It translates to CASSQDRAGGAETQYF.

The rearrangement links TRBV7-9 to TRBJ2-1, with 7 bases that match TRBD2. The CDR3 is made up of 17 amino acids. In germline, CDR1 is SEHNR, CDR2 FQNEAQ (reference sequence). J lost 1 base, V lost 5 bases, and 11 bases had no gene match. This chain's CDR3 is CASSPPWGGESYNEQFF. The CDR3 DNA reads as TGTGCCAGCAGCCCACCCTGGGGGGGGGAATCCTACAATGAGCAGTTCTTC.

The chain joins TRBV18 to TRBJ1-4; TRBD1 aligns across 7 bases. The CDR3 consists of 16 residues. The V and J ends lost 6 bases and 5 bases, in that order; junction bases with no gene match: 12. Per the germline V gene, CDR1 is KGHSH and CDR2 is LQKENI. This CDR3 is CASSPNTGTANEKLFF. The DNA for the CDR3 is TGTGCCAGCTCCCCTAATACCGGGACAGCAAATGAAAAACTGTTTTTT. Combining the CDR3 with reference TRBV18 and TRBJ1-4 gives the whole variable domain NAGVMQNPRHLVRRRGQEARLRCSPMKGHSHVYWYRQLPEEGLKFMVYLQKENIIDESGMPKERFSAEFPKEGPSILRIQQVVRGDSAAYFCASSPNTGTANEKLFFGSGTQLSVL.

This chain uses TRBV5-1 with TRBJ1-3; D gene unclear. The CDR3 is 16 amino acids. CDR1 and CDR2 from the germline V gene are SGHRS and YFSETQ. V lost 0 bases, J lost 0 bases, and 10 bases lay in between. The CDR3 nucleotides read TGCGCCAGCAGCTTGGAACCCCCCAGCTCTGGAAACACCATATATTTT. Translation gives CASSLEPPSSGNTIYF.

The gene calls are TRBV6-4 and TRBJ2-5, with 10 bases lining up with TRBD2. The germline CDR1 and CDR2 sequences are MRHNA and SNTAGT. With 5 bases clipped from V and 1 base from J, the junction kept 4 bases outside the gene matches. This CDR3 is 15 amino acids long. In DNA, the CDR3 is TGTGCCAGCAGTAAAACTAGCGGGGCCCAAGAGACCCAGTACTTC. This sequence encodes CASSKTSGAQETQYF.

V gene TRBV7-2 combines with J gene TRBJ2-3; D not certain. V was pared by 1 base and J by 7 bases, with 9 bases between. Germline V gene data show CDR1 as SGHTA and CDR2 as FQGNSA. There are 13 residues in the CDR3. DNA for the CDR3: TGTGCCAGCAGCTTAGGGCCCGAATATACGCAGTATTTT. This gives the protein CASSLGPEYTQYF.

The chain is built from TRBV5-1 and TRBJ1-4; D unclear. Germline V lookup: CDR1 SGHRS, CDR2 YFSETQ. Deletions cut 3 bases from V and 3 bases from J, with 15 bases between. This CDR3 comprises 16 residues. CDR3 coding DNA: TGCGCCAGCAGCTCCCACCCCCAGGTCCCTAATGAAAAACTGTTTTTT. This sequence encodes CASSSHPQVPNEKLFF.